The clone carrying this TCR beta chain was counted only a few times. Germline and junction disagree at one end, which may indicate a read error. A single record per CDR3 protein comes from TCRdb applying MiXCR to the 5' RACE reads. This sample has fewer than 250,000 distinct CDR3 sequences, with approximately 16% found just once. The entry originates in a study of T-cell memory formation after mild COVID-19. The CDR3 totals 19 residues. The germline V gene has CDR1 SSHAT and CDR2 FNYEAQ (reference sequence). The specimen was PBMCs or a T cell subset sorted from them (not recorded which). This chain connects TRBV7-7 to TRBJ2-1; 9 bases map to TRBD2. The sequence was obtained from an adult woman who had mild COVID-19 (a few samples of this study predate the infection). Cell type and time point are not known. DNA of the CDR3: TGTGCTAGCAGCTTAGGGGGTGGACTGAATAGCGGGAGATACAATGAGCAGTTCTTC. Translation: CASSLGGGLNSGRYNEQFF. Variable domain in full (rest from reference TRBV7-7 and TRBJ2-1): GAGVSQSPRYKVTKRGQDVTLRCDPISSHATLYWYQQALGQGPEFLTYFNYEAQPDKSGLPSDRFSAERPEGSISTLTIQRTEQRDSAMYRCASSLGGGLNSGRYNEQFFGPGTRLTVL.